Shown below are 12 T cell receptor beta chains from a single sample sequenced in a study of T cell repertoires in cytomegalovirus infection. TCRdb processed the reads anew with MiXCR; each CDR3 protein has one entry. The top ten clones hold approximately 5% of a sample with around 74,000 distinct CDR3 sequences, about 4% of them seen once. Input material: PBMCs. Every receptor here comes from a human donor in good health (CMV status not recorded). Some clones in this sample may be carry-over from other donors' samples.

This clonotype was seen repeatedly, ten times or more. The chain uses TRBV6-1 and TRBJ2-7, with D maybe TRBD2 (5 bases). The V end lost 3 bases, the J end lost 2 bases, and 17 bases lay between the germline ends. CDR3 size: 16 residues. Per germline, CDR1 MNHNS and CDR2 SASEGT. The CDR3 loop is CASSDLEGTRAYEQYF. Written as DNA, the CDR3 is TGTGCCAGCAGTGACCTTGAGGGAACTCGGGCCTACGAGCAGTACTTC.

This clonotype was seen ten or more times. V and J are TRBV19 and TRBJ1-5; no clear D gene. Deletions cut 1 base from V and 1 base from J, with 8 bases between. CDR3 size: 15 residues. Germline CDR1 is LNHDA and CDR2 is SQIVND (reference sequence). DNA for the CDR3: TGTGCCAGTAGTATAGTAGCCCTCAGCAATCAGCCCCAGCATTTT. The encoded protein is CASSIVALSNQPQHF. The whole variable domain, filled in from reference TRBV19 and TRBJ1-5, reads DGGITQSPKYLFRKEGQNVTLSCEQNLNHDAMYWYRQDPGQGLRLIYYSQIVNDFQKGDIAEGYSVSREKKESFPLTVTSAQKNPTAFYLCASSIVALSNQPQHFGDGTRLSIL.

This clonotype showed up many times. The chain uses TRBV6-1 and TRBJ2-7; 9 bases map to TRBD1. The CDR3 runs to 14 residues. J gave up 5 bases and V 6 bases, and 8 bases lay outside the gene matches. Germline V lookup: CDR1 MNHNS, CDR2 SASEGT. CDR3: CASRPPDRGHEQYF. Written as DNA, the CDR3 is TGTGCCAGCAGACCACCGGACAGGGGCCACGAGCAGTACTTC.

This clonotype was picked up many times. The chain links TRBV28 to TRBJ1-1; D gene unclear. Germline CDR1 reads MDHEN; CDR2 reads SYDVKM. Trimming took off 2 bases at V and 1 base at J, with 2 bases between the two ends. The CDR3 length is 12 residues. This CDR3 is CASSLENTEAFF. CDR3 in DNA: TGTGCCAGCAGTTTAGAGAACACTGAAGCTTTCTTT.

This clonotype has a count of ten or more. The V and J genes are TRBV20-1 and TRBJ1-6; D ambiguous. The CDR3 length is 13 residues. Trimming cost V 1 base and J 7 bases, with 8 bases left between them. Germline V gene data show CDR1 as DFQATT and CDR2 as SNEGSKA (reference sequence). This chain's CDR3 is CSARGRGNSPLHF. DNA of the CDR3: TGCAGTGCTAGAGGACGAGGGAATTCACCCCTCCACTTT.

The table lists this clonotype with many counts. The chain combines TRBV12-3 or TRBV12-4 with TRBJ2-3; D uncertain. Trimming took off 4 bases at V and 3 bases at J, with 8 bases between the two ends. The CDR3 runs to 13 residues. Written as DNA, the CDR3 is TGTGCCAGCAGTTCGGACCTAACAGATACGCAGTATTTT. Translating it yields CASSSDLTDTQYF.

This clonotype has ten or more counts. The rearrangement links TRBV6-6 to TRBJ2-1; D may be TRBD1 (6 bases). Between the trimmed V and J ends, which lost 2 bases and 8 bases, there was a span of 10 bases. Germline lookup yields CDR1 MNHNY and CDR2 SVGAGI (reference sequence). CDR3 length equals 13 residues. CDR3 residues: CASSYGDNYEQFF. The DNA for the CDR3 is TGTGCCAGCAGTTACGGGGACAACTATGAGCAGTTCTTC.

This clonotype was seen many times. CDR3 region: CASSEKDRDEQYF. CDR3 coding DNA: TGTGCCAGCAGTGAGAAGGACAGGGACGAGCAGTACTTC. The J gene is TRBJ2-7, the V gene TRBV6-1; TRBD1 aligns across 8 bases. The CDR3 contains 13 residues. The ends lost 3 bases at V and 5 bases at J; junction bases unmatched: 3. CDR1 and CDR2 from the germline V gene are MNHNS and SASEGT.

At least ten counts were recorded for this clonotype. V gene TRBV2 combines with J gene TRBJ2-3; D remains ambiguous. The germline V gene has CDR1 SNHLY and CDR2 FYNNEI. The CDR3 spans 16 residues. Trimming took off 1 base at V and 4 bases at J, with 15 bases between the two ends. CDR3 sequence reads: CASSEVAARIPDTQYF. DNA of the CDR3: TGTGCCAGCAGTGAAGTGGCAGCTAGAATCCCAGATACGCAGTATTTT.

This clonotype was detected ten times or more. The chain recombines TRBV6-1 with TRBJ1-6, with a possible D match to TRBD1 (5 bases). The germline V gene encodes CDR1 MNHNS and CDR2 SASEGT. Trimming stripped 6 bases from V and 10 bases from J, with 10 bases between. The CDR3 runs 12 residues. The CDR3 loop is CASSQGWSPLHF. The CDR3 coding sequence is TGTGCCAGCAGCCAGGGATGGTCACCCCTCCACTTT.

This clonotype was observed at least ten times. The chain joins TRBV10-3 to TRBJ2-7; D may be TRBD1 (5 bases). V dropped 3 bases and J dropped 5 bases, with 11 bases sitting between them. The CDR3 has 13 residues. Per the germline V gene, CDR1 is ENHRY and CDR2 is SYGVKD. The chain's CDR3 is CAISERGLDEQYF. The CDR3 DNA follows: TGTGCCATCAGTGAAAGGGGTCTCGACGAGCAGTACTTC.

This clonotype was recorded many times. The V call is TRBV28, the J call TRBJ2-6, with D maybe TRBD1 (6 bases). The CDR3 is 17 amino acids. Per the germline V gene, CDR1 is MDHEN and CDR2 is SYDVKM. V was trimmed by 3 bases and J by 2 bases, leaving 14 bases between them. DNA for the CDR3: TGTGCCAGCAGTTTTCAGGGGCGACGGGCTGGGGCCAACGTCCTGACTTTC. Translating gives CASSFQGRRAGANVLTF.